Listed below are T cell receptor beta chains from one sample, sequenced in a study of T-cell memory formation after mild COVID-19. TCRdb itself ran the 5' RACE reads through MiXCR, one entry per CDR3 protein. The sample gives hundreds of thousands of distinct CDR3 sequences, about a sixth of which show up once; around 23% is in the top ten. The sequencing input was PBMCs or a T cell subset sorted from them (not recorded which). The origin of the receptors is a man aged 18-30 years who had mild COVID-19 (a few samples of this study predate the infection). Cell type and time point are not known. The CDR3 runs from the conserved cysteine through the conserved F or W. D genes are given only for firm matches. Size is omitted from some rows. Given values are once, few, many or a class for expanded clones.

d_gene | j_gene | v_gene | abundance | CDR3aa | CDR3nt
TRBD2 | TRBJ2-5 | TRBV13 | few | CASNRGGVQETQYF | TGTGCCAGCAACCGCGGGGGGGTCCAAGAGACCCAGTACTTC
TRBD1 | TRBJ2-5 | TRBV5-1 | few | CASSTFGQGAEETQYF | TGCGCCAGCAGCACTTTCGGACAGGGGGCTGAAGAGACCCAGTACTTC
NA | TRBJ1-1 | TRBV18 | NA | CASSPPRSGWYTEAFF | TGTGCCAGCTCACCACCGAGGTCAGGGTGGTACACTGAAGCTTTCTTT
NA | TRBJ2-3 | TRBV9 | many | CASSVLNTDTQYF | TGTGCCAGCAGCGTCCTAAACACAGATACGCAGTATTTT
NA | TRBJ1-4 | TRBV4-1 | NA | CASSPEEGSREKLFF | TGCGCCAGCAGCCCCGAGGAGGGGAGTCGGGAAAAACTGTTTTTT
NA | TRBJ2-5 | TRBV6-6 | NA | CASSYSNQAASTQYF | TGTGCCAGCAGTTACTCGAACCAGGCCGCATCGACCCAGTACTTC
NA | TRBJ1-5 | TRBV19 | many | CASSMSRAQPQHF | TGTGCCAGTAGTATGAGCAGGGCTCAGCCCCAGCATTTT
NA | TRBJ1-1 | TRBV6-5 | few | CASSPNLAWGAFF | TGTGCCAGCTCCCCTAATTTGGCGTGGGGAGCTTTCTTT
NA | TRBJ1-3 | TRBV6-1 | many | CASSESRGEFRNTIYF | TGTGCCAGCAGTGAGTCTCGAGGGGAATTCAGAAACACCATATATTTT
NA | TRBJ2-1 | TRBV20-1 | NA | CSARDGGDEQFF | TGCAGTGCTAGAGATGGTGGGGATGAGCAGTTCTTC
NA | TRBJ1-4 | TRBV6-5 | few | CASRRASTNEKLFF | TGTGCCAGCAGGCGGGCCTCAACTAATGAAAAACTGTTTTTT
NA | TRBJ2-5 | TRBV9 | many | CASSALPGLPETQYF | TGTGCCAGCAGCGCCCTCCCTGGACTGCCGGAGACCCAGTACTTC
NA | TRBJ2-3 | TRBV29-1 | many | CSVVRGAEDTQYF | TGCAGCGTTGTCAGGGGCGCCGAAGATACGCAGTATTTT
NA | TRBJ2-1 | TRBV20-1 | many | CSARESVNEQFF | TGCAGTGCTAGAGAATCGGTTAATGAGCAGTTCTTC
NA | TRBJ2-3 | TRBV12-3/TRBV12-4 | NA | CASRLGIHTDTQYF | TGTGCCAGCAGACTTGGGATTCACACAGATACGCAGTATTTT
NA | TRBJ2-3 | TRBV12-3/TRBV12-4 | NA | CASSSRAYTQYF | TGTGCCAGCAGTTCGAGGGCTTATACGCAGTATTTT
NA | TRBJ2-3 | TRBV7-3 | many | CASRPTGASTDTQYF | TGTGCCAGCAGGCCTACAGGTGCTAGCACAGATACGCAGTATTTT
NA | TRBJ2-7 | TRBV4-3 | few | CASSLARGSWAYEQYF | TGCGCCAGCAGCCTCGCTCGGGGGTCCTGGGCCTACGAGCAGTACTTC
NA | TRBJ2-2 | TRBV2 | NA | CASSTSRQPLGTGELFF | TGTGCCAGCAGTACTAGTCGCCAACCCCTGGGCACCGGGGAGCTGTTTTTT
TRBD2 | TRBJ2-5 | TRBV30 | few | CAWSLAGGSIETQYF | TGTGCCTGGAGTCTAGCGGGGGGGTCGATAGAGACCCAGTACTTC
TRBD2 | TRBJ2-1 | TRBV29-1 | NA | CSVVSSGGDEQFF | TGCAGCGTTGTTTCTAGCGGGGGGGATGAGCAGTTCTTC
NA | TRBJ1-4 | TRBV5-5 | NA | CASSLGWDKSTNEKLFF | TGTGCCAGCAGCTTGGGGTGGGACAAATCAACTAATGAAAAACTGTTTTTT
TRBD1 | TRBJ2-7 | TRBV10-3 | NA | CAISESDRGSGYEQYF | TGTGCCATCAGTGAGTCGGACAGGGGAAGTGGCTACGAGCAGTACTTC
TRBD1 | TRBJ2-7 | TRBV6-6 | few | CASSYSSGTGNEQYF | TGTGCCAGCAGTTACTCCTCCGGGACAGGTAACGAGCAGTACTTC
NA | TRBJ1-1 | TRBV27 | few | CASSSLLPREGNTEAFF | TGTGCCAGCAGTTCATTACTCCCCAGGGAAGGGAACACTGAAGCTTTCTTT
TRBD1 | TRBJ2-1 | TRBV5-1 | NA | CASSLSGQNLEQFF | TGCGCCAGCAGCTTGTCGGGACAGAACCTTGAGCAGTTCTTC
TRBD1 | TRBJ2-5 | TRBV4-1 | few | CASSQERDRGYGTQYF | TGCGCCAGCAGCCAAGAGCGGGACAGGGGCTATGGGACCCAGTACTTC
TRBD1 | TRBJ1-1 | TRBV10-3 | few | CAISTTGTGRFEAFF | TGTGCCATCAGTACTACCGGGACAGGGAGGTTTGAAGCTTTCTTT
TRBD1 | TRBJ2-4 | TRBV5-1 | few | CASSFWDRGRSKNIQYF | TGCGCCAGCAGCTTTTGGGACAGGGGGCGATCCAAAAACATTCAGTACTTC
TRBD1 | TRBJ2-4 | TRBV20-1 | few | CSAAGGAAKNIQYF | TGCAGTGCCGCAGGGGGCGCTGCCAAAAACATTCAGTACTTC
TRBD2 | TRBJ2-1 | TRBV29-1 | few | CSVEDPASGGAPEQFF | TGCAGCGTTGAAGATCCGGCTAGCGGGGGGGCCCCAGAGCAGTTCTTC
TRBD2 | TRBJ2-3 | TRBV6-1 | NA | CASSEVLAGVLTQYF | TGTGCCAGCAGTGAAGTACTGGCGGGGGTGCTTACGCAGTATTTT
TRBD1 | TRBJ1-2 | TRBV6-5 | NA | CASSELPGQSASGYTF | TGTGCCAGCTCTGAACTCCCGGGACAGAGCGCCAGTGGCTACACCTTC
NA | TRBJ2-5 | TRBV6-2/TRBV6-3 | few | CASRFLSRSGETQYF | TGTGCCAGCAGGTTTCTCTCACGAAGCGGGGAGACCCAGTACTTC
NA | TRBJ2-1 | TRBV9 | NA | CASSVVSRDNEQFF | TGTGCCAGCAGCGTAGTCAGCAGGGACAATGAGCAGTTCTTC
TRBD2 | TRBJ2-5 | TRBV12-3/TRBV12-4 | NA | CASSFTSGFETQYF | TGTGCCAGCAGTTTTACTAGCGGGTTTGAGACCCAGTACTTC
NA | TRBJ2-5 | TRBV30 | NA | CAWSVGGRLTQYF | TGTGCCTGGAGTGTCGGCGGGCGATTGACCCAGTACTTC
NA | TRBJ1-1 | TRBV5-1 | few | CASSSPNQKDPMNTEAFF | TGCGCCAGCAGCTCGCCCAACCAAAAGGACCCAATGAACACTGAAGCTTTCTTT
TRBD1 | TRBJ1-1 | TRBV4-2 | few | CASSQAVGTGRTEAFF | TGTGCCAGCAGCCAAGCGGTGGGGACAGGGAGGACTGAAGCTTTCTTT
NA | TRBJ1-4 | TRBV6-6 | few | CASSPIDENEKLFF | TGTGCCAGCAGTCCGATCGACGAAAATGAAAAACTGTTTTTT
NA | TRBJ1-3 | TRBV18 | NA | CASSPPSSSGNTIYF | TGTGCCAGCTCACCGCCGTCCTCCTCTGGAAACACCATATATTTT
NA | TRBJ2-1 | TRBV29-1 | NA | CSVFETDSYNEQFF | TGCAGCGTTTTCGAAACCGACTCCTACAATGAGCAGTTCTTC
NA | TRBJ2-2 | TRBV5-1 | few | CASSSQGSPGELFF | TGCGCCAGCAGCTCACAGGGAAGTCCCGGGGAGCTGTTTTTT
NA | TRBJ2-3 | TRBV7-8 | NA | CASSPQWSTDTQYF | TGTGCCAGCAGCCCCCAATGGAGCACAGATACGCAGTATTTT
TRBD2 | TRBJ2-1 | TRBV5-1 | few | CASRGTSGGTEQFF | TGCGCCAGCAGGGGGACTAGCGGGGGTACTGAGCAGTTCTTC
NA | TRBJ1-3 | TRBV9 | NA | CASSVSTGDSGNTIYF | TGTGCCAGCAGCGTATCGACCGGAGACTCTGGAAACACCATATATTTT
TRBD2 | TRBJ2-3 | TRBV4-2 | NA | CASSQSRGATDTQYF | TGTGCCAGCAGCCAGTCGCGGGGGGCCACAGATACGCAGTATTTT
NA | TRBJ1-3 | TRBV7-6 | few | CASSSRTIPGNTIYF | TGTGCCAGCAGCTCCCGGACCATCCCTGGAAACACCATATATTTT
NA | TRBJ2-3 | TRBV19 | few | CASSIKLRGDTQYF | TGTGCCAGTAGTATTAAACTACGGGGAGATACGCAGTATTTT
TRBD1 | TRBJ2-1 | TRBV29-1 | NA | CSVVGGAEQFF | TGCAGCGTTGTAGGGGGCGCGGAGCAGTTCTTC
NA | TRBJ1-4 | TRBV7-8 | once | CASSLGGGPHGEKLFF | TGTGCCAGCAGCTTAGGGGGCGGGCCCCACGGGGAAAAACTGTTTTTT
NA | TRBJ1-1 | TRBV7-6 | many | CASSLFETRNTEAFF | TGTGCCAGCAGCTTATTCGAGACGAGGAACACTGAAGCTTTCTTT
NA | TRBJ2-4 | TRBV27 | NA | CASSRDLIHIQYF | TGTGCCAGCAGCCGGGACCTTATTCACATTCAGTACTTC
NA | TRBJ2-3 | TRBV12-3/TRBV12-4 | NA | CASSSDRTDTQYF | TGTGCCAGCAGCTCGGACAGAACAGATACGCAGTATTTT
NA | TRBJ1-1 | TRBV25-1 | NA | CASSEQGVGVTEAFF | TGTGCCAGCAGTGAACAGGGAGTAGGTGTCACTGAAGCTTTCTTT
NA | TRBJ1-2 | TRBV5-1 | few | CASSLAGTGLRGYTF | TGCGCCAGCAGCTTGGCCGGAACAGGGTTAAGGGGCTACACCTTC
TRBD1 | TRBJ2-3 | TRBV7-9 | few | CASSPWTGVGTDTQYF | TGTGCCAGCAGTCCCTGGACAGGGGTGGGCACAGATACGCAGTATTTT
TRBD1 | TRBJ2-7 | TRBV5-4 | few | CASSWRPGTGWDEQYF | TGTGCCAGCAGCTGGCGCCCCGGGACAGGATGGGACGAGCAGTACTTC
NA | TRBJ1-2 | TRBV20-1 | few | CSATLRGYGYTF | TGCAGTGCTACCCTCCGGGGGTATGGCTACACCTTC
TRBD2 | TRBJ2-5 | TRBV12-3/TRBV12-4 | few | CASRIGTSGWETQYF | TGTGCCAGCAGGATAGGGACTAGCGGATGGGAGACCCAGTACTTC